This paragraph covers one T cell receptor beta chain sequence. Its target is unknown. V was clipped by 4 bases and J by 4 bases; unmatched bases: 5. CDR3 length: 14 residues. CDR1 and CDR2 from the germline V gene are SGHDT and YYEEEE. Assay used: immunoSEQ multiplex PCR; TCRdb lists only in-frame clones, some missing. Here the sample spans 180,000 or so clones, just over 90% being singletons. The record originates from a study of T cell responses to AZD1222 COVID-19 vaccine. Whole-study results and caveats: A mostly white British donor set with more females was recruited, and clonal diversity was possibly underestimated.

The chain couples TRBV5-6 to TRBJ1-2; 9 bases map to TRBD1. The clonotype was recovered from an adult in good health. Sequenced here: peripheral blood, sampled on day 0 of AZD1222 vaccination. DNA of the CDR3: TGTGCCAGCAGCGCCGGACAGGGGAGCTATGGCTACACCTTC. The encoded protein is CASSAGQGSYGYTF.